Below, 18 T cell receptor beta chains from the same sample are listed, as sequenced in a study of Graves' ophthalmopathy and Graves' hyperthyroidism. Amplified TCR beta CDR3 regions were obtained using RNA transcripts as template. First-round RT-PCR used HTBI primers; second-round multiplex PCR followed. TCRdb reprocessed the multiplex PCR reads via MiXCR and lists one record per CDR3 protein. In the table there are over a million distinct CDR3 sequences, about 35% of which are singletons. Sequenced material: peripheral blood or thyroid tissue (not recorded which). These receptor sequences come from an adult man with Graves' hyperthyroidism.

This clonotype was seen ten or more times. The chain joins TRBV2 to TRBJ2-5, with D tentatively TRBD1 (6 bases). Germline V gives CDR1 SNHLY, CDR2 FYNNEI. There are 14 residues in the CDR3. The V and J ends lost 3 bases and 5 bases respectively, with 13 bases between them. CDR3 in DNA: TGTGCCAGCAGTGAGGGCAGGGGAAAGGAGACCCAGTACTTC. Translation gives CASSEGRGKETQYF.

This clonotype appeared many times. The V call is TRBV5-5, the J call TRBJ1-5; D is uncertain. Per the germline V gene, CDR1 is SGHKS and CDR2 is YYEKEE (reference sequence). The CDR3 runs 15 residues. Trimming took 0 bases from V and 1 from J, leaving 8 bases between them. The CDR3 coding sequence is TGTGCCAGCAGCTTGGTAGGACTAAGCAATCAGCCCCAGCATTTT. Protein product: CASSLVGLSNQPQHF.

This clonotype appeared many times. V is TRBV10-2 and J is TRBJ1-2; 7 bases line up with TRBD1. V gave up 6 bases and J gave up 7 bases; unmatched junction bases: 17. This CDR3 comprises 16 residues. Germline loops: CDR1 WSHSY, CDR2 SAAADI. CDR3 nucleotides: TGCGCCAGCAGCCAAAGGGACAGCCAGGATCTTGCTGGCTACACCTTC. As protein: CASSQRDSQDLAGYTF.

Of note for this clonotype: Being one base from a much bigger clone, this may be a read error. The chain links TRBV6-6 to TRBJ1-1; the D is unclear. Trimming shortened V by 5 bases and J by 3 bases, and 7 bases separated the two germline ends. The CDR3 loop spans 12 amino acids. CDR1 is MNHNY, CDR2 SVGAGI, per germline (reference sequence). CDR3 sequence (DNA): TGTGCCAGCAGTCCCGAATACACTGAAGCTTTCTTT. It translates to CASSPEYTEAFF.

The table lists this clonotype with many counts. This chain's CDR3 is CASSQGIRGETQYF. The CDR3 bases are TGTGCCAGCAGCCAGGGGATACGCGGAGAGACCCAGTACTTC. The chain links TRBV11-2 to TRBJ2-5, with a weak D call TRBD1 (6 bases). CDR3 size: 14 residues. The germline V and J ends were trimmed by 5 bases and 4 bases, with 14 bases remaining between them. Per the germline V gene, CDR1 is SGHAT and CDR2 is FQNNGV.

This clonotype showed up many times. The genes are TRBV9 and TRBJ1-2, with TRBD1 identical over 7 bases. Trimming at V came to 3 bases and at J to 7 bases, leaving 6 bases not matched to a gene. This CDR3 is built from 13 residues. Looked up from germline, CDR1 is SGDLS and CDR2 is YYNGEE. The CDR3 region has the DNA TGTGCCAGCAGCGATCATGGGACAGCTGGCTACACCTTC. It specifies CASSDHGTAGYTF.

Ten or more counts support this clonotype. The chain is built from TRBV10-3 and TRBJ2-7; TRBD1 aligns across 8 bases. CDR1 is ENHRY and CDR2 is SYGVKD in the germline V gene. V trimming: 6 bases; J trimming: 1 base; junction bases outside the gene matches: 8. The CDR3 covers 15 residues. This CDR3 reads CAISPAGGGSYEQYF. In nucleotides, the CDR3 is TGTGCCATCAGCCCCGCAGGGGGCGGATCCTACGAGCAGTACTTC.

The chain employs TRBV7-2 and TRBJ1-6; possible D gene TRBD1, 5 bases. This CDR3 is 16 amino acids long. With 6 bases removed from V and 3 bases from J, the gap between germline ends came to 15 bases. Per germline, CDR1 SGHTA and CDR2 FQGNSA. This CDR3 reads CASRKGGANYNSPLHF. CDR3 sequence (DNA): TGTGCCAGCAGGAAAGGCGGGGCAAACTATAATTCACCCCTCCACTTT.

This chain uses TRBV25-1 with TRBJ1-2, with no clear D. The CDR3 is made up of 15 amino acids. CDR1 MGHDK and CDR2 SYGVNS come from the germline V gene. Trimming removed 10 bases at V and 6 bases at J, with 24 bases between. CDR3 loop: CATNQAPIQFNGYTF. DNA for the CDR3: TGTGCCACCAACCAGGCTCCTATACAGTTTAATGGCTACACCTTC.

The genes are TRBV5-1 and TRBJ2-7, with D perhaps matching TRBD1 (5 bases). The CDR3 is made up of 13 amino acids. CDR1 and CDR2 (germline): SGHRS, YFSETQ. Trimming took 5 bases from V and 5 from J, leaving 14 bases between them. Here the CDR3 reads CASSLSRVNEQYF. In DNA form, the CDR3 reads TGCGCCAGCAGTTTAAGCAGGGTCAACGAGCAGTACTTC. Drawing the rest from reference TRBV5-1 and TRBJ2-7, the complete variable domain is KAGVTQTPRYLIKTRGQQVTLSCSPISGHRSVSWYQQTPGQGLQFLFEYFSETQRNKGNFPGRFSGRQFSNSRSEMNVSTLELGDSALYLCASSLSRVNEQYFGPGTRLTVT.

This clonotype was found many times. The chain couples TRBV7-3 to TRBJ2-5; 11 nucleotides align to TRBD1. V shed 5 bases, J shed 5 bases, and the junction held 7 bases outside the gene matches. Germline CDR1 SGHTA, CDR2 FQGTGA. This CDR3 comprises 15 residues. The CDR3 DNA reads TGTGCCAGCAGCACCGGGACAGGGGGTAGGGAGACCCAGTACTTC. Its translation is CASSTGTGGRETQYF.

This clonotype has a count of ten or more. The chain links TRBV6-5 to TRBJ1-1; D possibly corresponds to TRBD1 (6 bases). Trimming removed 5 bases at V and 5 bases at J, with 18 bases between. Germline V gene data show CDR1 as MNHEY and CDR2 as SVGAGI. The CDR3 is 15 residues long. Here the CDR3 reads CASSKQQGYGTEAFF. CDR3 nucleotide sequence: TGTGCCAGCAGTAAACAACAGGGATACGGGACTGAAGCTTTCTTT.

This clonotype came up a few times. A read error is possible here, since a much larger clone lies one base away. The chain employs TRBV29-1 and TRBJ1-4; D is ambiguous. This CDR3 comprises 12 residues. Per the germline V gene, CDR1 is SQVTM and CDR2 is ANQGSEA. V lost 6 bases, J lost 8 bases, and 13 bases lay in between. The CDR3 region is CSVGVSGEKLFF. The CDR3 DNA follows: TGCAGCGTCGGAGTGAGTGGAGAAAAACTGTTTTTT.

This clonotype was counted only a few times. The chain couples TRBV12-3 or TRBV12-4 to TRBJ2-7; D gene uncertain. Trimming took 1 base from V and 2 from J, leaving 9 bases between them. The length of the CDR3 is 14 residues. The CDR3 protein is CASSLVSSPYEQYF. The CDR3 DNA follows: TGTGCCAGCAGTTTAGTTTCCAGCCCCTACGAGCAGTACTTC.

This clonotype was counted a few times. Its ends do not fully match the called genes, so a read error is possible. The chain recombines TRBV4-3 with TRBJ2-7, with D tentatively TRBD2 (5 bases). This CDR3 contains 13 residues. CDR1 and CDR2 from the germline V gene are LGHNA and YSLEER. The chain's CDR3 is CASSQDAGYEQYF. CDR3 DNA sequence: TGCGCCAGTAGCCAGGACGCGGGTTACGAGCAGTACTTC.

The gene calls are TRBV29-1 and TRBJ2-2; D tentatively reads TRBD1 or TRBD2 (6 bases each). Trimming took off 6 bases at V and 5 bases at J, with 13 bases between the two ends. CDR3 length: 13 amino acids. CDR1 is SQVTM, CDR2 ANQGSEA, per germline. CDR3: CSVAGGGTGELFF. As DNA, the CDR3 is TGCAGCGTAGCTGGAGGGGGGACCGGGGAGCTGTTTTTT.

The chain is built from TRBV7-6 and TRBJ1-5; D is unresolved. Germline V CDR1 and CDR2: SGHVS, FNYEAQ. V gave up 5 bases and J gave up 5 bases, with 19 bases separating them. This CDR3 spans 16 amino acids. The CDR3 sequence: CASSRGKIFGDQPQHF. The CDR3 DNA sequence: TGTGCCAGCAGCCGCGGAAAGATCTTCGGGGATCAGCCCCAGCATTTT.

Turning to this clonotype: A read error may be the cause here, since a much bigger clone is one base away. The chain is built from TRBV12-3 or TRBV12-4 and TRBJ1-3; D gene uncertain. This CDR3 is 12 amino acids long. This chain's CDR3 is CAGSLTIRGINF. CDR3 nucleotides: TGTGCCGGCAGTTTGACCATTCGGGGTATTAATTTT.